Listed below are T cell receptor beta chains from one sample, sequenced in a study of human T cells and chemical hapten exposure. TCRdb itself ran the RACE reads through MiXCR, one entry per CDR3 protein. The sample holds more than 250,000 distinct CDR3 sequences, roughly 8% seen once. This specimen was whole blood, taken in connection with sensitization to the hapten diphenylcyclopropenone (DPC). All receptors come from a man younger than 35 with alopecia areata. Some clones in this sample may be carry-over from other donors' samples. CDR3s include the opening cysteine and the closing phenylalanine or tryptophan. A D gene is named only where the DNA matches it firmly. For some rows the clone size is stated as once, few or many, or as a class when expanded; others skip it.

V	size	D	J	length	CDR3	DNA
TRBV27	NA	NA	TRBJ1-4	16	CASRPTWTASNEKLFF	TGTGCCAGCAGACCAACCTGGACAGCAAGTAATGAAAAACTGTTTTTT
TRBV12-2	NA	NA	TRBJ2-3	14	CASRLARNSDTQYF	TGTGCAAGTCGCTTAGCGCGGAACTCAGATACGCAGTATTTT
TRBV4-3	many	NA	TRBJ2-2	14	CASSQGTGTGELFF	TGCGCCAGCAGCCAAGGCACAGGTACCGGGGAGCTGTTTTTT
TRBV5-5	few	NA	TRBJ2-2	18	CASSLGGAGFSRTGELFF	TGTGCCAGCAGCTTGGGCGGGGCAGGGTTCTCACGCACCGGGGAGCTGTTTTTT
TRBV4-1	NA	NA	TRBJ2-5	16	CASSQGGARGMETQYF	TGCGCCAGCAGCCAGGGGGGGGCCAGGGGCATGGAGACCCAGTACTTC
TRBV4-3	NA	NA	TRBJ1-4	16	CASSPEPGEGNEKLFF	TGCGCCAGCAGCCCAGAACCGGGGGAAGGGAATGAAAAACTGTTTTTT
TRBV5-1	few	NA	TRBJ2-3	16	CASSLAVERGTDTQYF	TGCGCCAGCAGCTTGGCCGTTGAGCGTGGCACAGATACGCAGTATTTT
TRBV4-3	few	NA	TRBJ1-1	14	CASSQGPGVTEAFF	TGCGCCAGCAGCCAAGGGCCGGGGGTCACTGAAGCTTTCTTT
TRBV9	few	TRBD1	TRBJ1-1	16	CASSIRQGLANTEAFF	TGTGCCAGCAGCATTAGACAGGGGTTGGCGAACACTGAAGCTTTCTTT
TRBV20-1	many	NA	TRBJ1-1	13	CSARASVEGEAFF	TGCAGTGCCAGAGCTAGTGTAGAAGGGGAAGCTTTCTTT
TRBV6-2/TRBV6-3	NA	TRBD2	TRBJ2-5	17	CASRSPTSGGYQETQYF	TGTGCCAGCAGGAGCCCGACTAGCGGGGGGTATCAAGAGACCCAGTACTTC
TRBV28	many	NA	TRBJ1-4	15	CASNLRGPTNEKLFF	TGTGCCAGCAACCTTCGGGGCCCCACTAATGAAAAACTGTTTTTT
TRBV12-3/TRBV12-4	NA	NA	TRBJ2-1	16	CASSLRTGPSYNEQFF	TGTGCCAGCAGTTTAAGGACTGGACCTTCTTACAATGAGCAGTTCTTC
TRBV7-9	few	TRBD2	TRBJ2-7	12	CASSSRGDEQYF	TGTGCCAGCAGCTCCCGGGGGGACGAGCAGTACTTC
TRBV29-1	few	NA	TRBJ2-1	12	CSVTWGQNEQFF	TGCAGCGTCACATGGGGGCAGAATGAGCAGTTCTTC
TRBV4-3	few	NA	TRBJ1-1	16	CASSQDLGGRGTEAFF	TGCGCCAGCAGCCAAGATCTGGGGGGGCGGGGCACTGAAGCTTTCTTT
TRBV20-1	few	NA	TRBJ2-3	13	CSAIRGTTDTQYF	TGCAGTGCTATACGGGGGACCACAGATACGCAGTATTTT
TRBV10-3	many	TRBD2	TRBJ2-1	14	CAISYSGVYNEQFF	TGTGCCATCAGCTATAGCGGGGTCTACAATGAGCAGTTCTTC
TRBV29-1	NA	NA	TRBJ1-1	13	CSVKFLSNTEAFF	TGCAGCGTGAAATTCTTATCGAACACTGAAGCTTTCTTT
TRBV7-8	few	TRBD2	TRBJ2-1	15	CASTLSPKGGDEQFF	TGTGCCAGCACCCTGTCCCCAAAGGGAGGGGATGAGCAGTTCTTC
TRBV7-9	few	NA	TRBJ1-4	11	CASSPGRRLFF	TGTGCCAGCAGCCCCGGGAGACGACTGTTTTTT
TRBV7-2	NA	TRBD1	TRBJ2-5	16	CASSLIPGQGDETQYF	TGTGCCAGCAGCCTAATCCCGGGACAGGGGGACGAGACCCAGTACTTC
TRBV4-3	NA	NA	TRBJ1-4	14	CASSQDGRDEKLFF	TGCGCCAGCAGCCAAGACGGGCGGGATGAAAAACTGTTTTTT
TRBV4-1	many	NA	TRBJ1-1	16	CASSLWGKPKVAEAFF	TGCGCCAGCAGCCTATGGGGAAAACCCAAAGTGGCTGAAGCTTTCTTT
TRBV4-3	NA	TRBD1	TRBJ2-1	13	CASSQTPGQVLNF	TGCGCCAGCAGCCAAACGCCGGGACAGGTTCTCAACTTC
TRBV11-2	few	NA	TRBJ1-1	15	CASSLAGIMNTEAFF	TGTGCCAGCAGCTTAGCCGGAATCATGAACACTGAAGCTTTCTTT
TRBV7-2	many	NA	TRBJ1-1	15	CASSPLLGSGTEAFF	TGTGCCAGCAGCCCCCTACTCGGTTCGGGCACTGAAGCTTTCTTT
TRBV28	few	TRBD1	TRBJ1-5	16	CASTWGAGGGNQPQHF	TGTGCCAGCACTTGGGGGGCAGGGGGTGGCAATCAGCCCCAGCATTTT
TRBV28	few	TRBD1	TRBJ2-3	15	CASSLDRPSTDTQYF	TGTGCCAGCAGTCTGGACAGGCCCTCCACAGATACGCAGTATTTT
TRBV5-1	NA	TRBD2	TRBJ2-1	16	CASSPRAGASYNEQFF	TGCGCCAGCAGCCCGAGAGCGGGGGCATCCTACAATGAGCAGTTCTTC
TRBV2	many	NA	TRBJ2-5	15	CASSPLGGSQETQYF	TGTGCCAGCAGTCCCCTCGGGGGATCTCAAGAGACCCAGTACTTC
TRBV9	NA	NA	TRBJ2-3	14	CASSPRLASPTQYF	TGTGCCAGCAGCCCTCGGTTAGCGTCCCCAACGCAGTATTTT
TRBV5-1	NA	NA	TRBJ2-2	15	CASTSQTGNTGELFF	TGCGCCAGCACGTCTCAGACAGGGAACACCGGGGAGCTGTTTTTT
TRBV9	few	TRBD2	TRBJ2-3	15	CASSVNAGGSDTQYF	TGTGCCAGCAGCGTAAACGCGGGGGGGTCAGATACGCAGTATTTT
TRBV7-2	NA	TRBD2	TRBJ2-3	16	CASSLGLADLTDTQYF	TGTGCCAGCAGCCTGGGACTAGCGGACCTCACAGATACGCAGTATTTT
TRBV3-1	many	NA	TRBJ2-5	14	CASSNSGRKETQYF	TGTGCCAGCAGCAATAGCGGACGGAAAGAGACCCAGTACTTC
TRBV4-2	few	TRBD2	TRBJ2-3	17	CASSQEVPSGGTDTQYF	TGTGCCAGCAGCCAAGAGGTCCCTAGCGGGGGGACAGATACGCAGTATTTT
TRBV28	NA	TRBD2	TRBJ2-4	13	CASSRGGKNIQYF	TGTGCCAGCAGTCGGGGGGGCAAAAACATTCAGTACTTC
TRBV28	NA	NA	TRBJ1-1	11	CASTTRLRAFF	TGTGCCAGCACCACACGCCTGAGAGCTTTCTTT
TRBV6-5	NA	TRBD1	TRBJ2-3	15	CASSTGQGVTDTQYF	TGTGCCAGCAGTACTGGACAGGGGGTTACAGATACGCAGTATTTT
TRBV7-9	few	TRBD1	TRBJ2-2	19	CASSSRQGQERVNTGELFF	TGTGCCAGCAGCTCTAGACAGGGGCAAGAGCGAGTAAACACCGGGGAGCTGTTTTTT
TRBV4-1	few	NA	TRBJ1-1	13	CASSFQGAPEAFF	TGCGCCAGCAGCTTCCAGGGAGCCCCTGAAGCTTTCTTT
TRBV6-5	few	TRBD2	TRBJ2-7	13	CASSYSERGEQYF	TGTGCCAGCAGTTACTCGGAGCGGGGTGAGCAGTACTTC
TRBV6-2/TRBV6-3	many	NA	TRBJ1-5	13	CASQDSTNQPQHF	TGTGCCAGCCAGGACAGCACTAATCAGCCCCAGCATTTT
TRBV10-3	few	NA	TRBJ1-1	14	CAIKLGQTNTEAFF	TGTGCCATCAAACTAGGTCAGACCAACACTGAAGCTTTCTTT
TRBV7-9	NA	TRBD1	TRBJ2-2	15	CASSAGQGVTGELFF	TGTGCCAGCAGCGCCGGACAGGGGGTAACCGGGGAGCTGTTTTTT
TRBV24-1	few	NA	TRBJ2-2	13	CATQGPDTGELFF	TGTGCCACCCAGGGTCCCGACACCGGGGAGCTGTTTTTT
TRBV20-1	few	NA	TRBJ2-7	11	CSAHLTYEQYF	TGCAGTGCTCATCTCACCTACGAGCAGTACTTC
TRBV7-2	NA	NA	TRBJ2-2	16	CASSRAGRKNTGELFF	TGTGCCAGCAGCCGGGCGGGCAGGAAGAACACCGGGGAGCTGTTTTTT
TRBV10-3	few	TRBD1	TRBJ1-1	14	CAISATGENTEAFF	TGTGCCATCAGTGCTACAGGGGAGAACACTGAAGCTTTCTTT
TRBV7-2	few	NA	TRBJ1-4	17	CASSRDVEGATNEKLFF	TGTGCCAGCAGCCGCGATGTTGAGGGAGCAACTAATGAAAAACTGTTTTTT
TRBV6-6	NA	NA	TRBJ2-5	14	CASSYHGSQETQYF	TGTGCCAGCAGTTACCACGGCAGCCAAGAGACCCAGTACTTC